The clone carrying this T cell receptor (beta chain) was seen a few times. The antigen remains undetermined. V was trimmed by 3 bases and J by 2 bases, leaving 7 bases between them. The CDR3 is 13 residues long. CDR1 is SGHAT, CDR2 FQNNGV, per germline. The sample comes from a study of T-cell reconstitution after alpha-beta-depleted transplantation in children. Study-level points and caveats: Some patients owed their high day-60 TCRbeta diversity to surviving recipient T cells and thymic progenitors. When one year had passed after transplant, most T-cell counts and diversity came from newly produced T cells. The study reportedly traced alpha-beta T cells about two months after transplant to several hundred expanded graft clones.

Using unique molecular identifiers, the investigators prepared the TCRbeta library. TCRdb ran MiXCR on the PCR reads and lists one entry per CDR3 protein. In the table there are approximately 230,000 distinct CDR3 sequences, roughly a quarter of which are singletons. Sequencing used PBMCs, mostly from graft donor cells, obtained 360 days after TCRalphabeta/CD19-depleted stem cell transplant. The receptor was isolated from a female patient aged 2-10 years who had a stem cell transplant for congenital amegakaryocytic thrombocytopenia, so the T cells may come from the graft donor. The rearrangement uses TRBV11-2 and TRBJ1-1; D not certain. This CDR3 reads CASSLDHNTEAFF. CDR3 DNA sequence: TGTGCCAGCAGCTTGGACCATAACACTGAAGCTTTCTTT.